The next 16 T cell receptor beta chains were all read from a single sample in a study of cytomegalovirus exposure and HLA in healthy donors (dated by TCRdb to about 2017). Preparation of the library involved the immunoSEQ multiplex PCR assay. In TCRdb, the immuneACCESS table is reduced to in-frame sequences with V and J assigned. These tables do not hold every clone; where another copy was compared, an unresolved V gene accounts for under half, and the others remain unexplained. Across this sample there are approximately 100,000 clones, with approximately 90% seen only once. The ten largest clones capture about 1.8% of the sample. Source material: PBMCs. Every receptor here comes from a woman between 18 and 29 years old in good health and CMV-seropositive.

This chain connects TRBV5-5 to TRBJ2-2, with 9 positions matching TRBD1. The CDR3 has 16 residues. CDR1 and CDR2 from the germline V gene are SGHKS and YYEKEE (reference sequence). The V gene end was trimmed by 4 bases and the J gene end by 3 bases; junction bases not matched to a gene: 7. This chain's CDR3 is CASSSRDRAYTGELFF. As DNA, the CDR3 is TGTGCCAGCAGCAGTCGGGACAGGGCGTACACCGGGGAGCTGTTTTTT.

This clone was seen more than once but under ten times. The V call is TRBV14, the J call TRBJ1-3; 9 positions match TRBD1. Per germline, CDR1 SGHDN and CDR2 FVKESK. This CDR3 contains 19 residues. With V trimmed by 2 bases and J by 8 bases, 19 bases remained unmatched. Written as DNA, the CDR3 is TGTGCCAGCAGCCAATTGAAACGGGACCACACAGGGGGCTTGGACACCATATATTTT. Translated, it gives CASSQLKRDHTGGLDTIYF.

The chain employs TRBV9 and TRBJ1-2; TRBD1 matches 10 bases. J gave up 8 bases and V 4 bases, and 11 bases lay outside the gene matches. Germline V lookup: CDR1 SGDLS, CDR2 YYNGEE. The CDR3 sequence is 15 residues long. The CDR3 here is CASSSQPGQGFGYTF. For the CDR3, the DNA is TGTGCCAGCAGCTCCCAACCGGGACAGGGGTTCGGCTACACCTTC. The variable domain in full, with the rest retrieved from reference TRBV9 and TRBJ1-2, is DSGVTQTPKHLITATGQRVTLRCSPRSGDLSVYWYQQSLDQGLQFLIQYYNGEERAKGNILERFSAQQFPDLHSELNLSSLELGDSALYFCASSSQPGQGFGYTFGSGTRLTVV.

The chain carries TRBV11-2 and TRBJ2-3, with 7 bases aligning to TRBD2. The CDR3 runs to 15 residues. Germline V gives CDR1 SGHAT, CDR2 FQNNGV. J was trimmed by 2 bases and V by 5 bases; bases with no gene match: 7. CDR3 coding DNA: TGTGCCAGCAGCCCTCAGCGGGGCCACACAGATACGCAGTATTTT. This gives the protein CASSPQRGHTDTQYF.

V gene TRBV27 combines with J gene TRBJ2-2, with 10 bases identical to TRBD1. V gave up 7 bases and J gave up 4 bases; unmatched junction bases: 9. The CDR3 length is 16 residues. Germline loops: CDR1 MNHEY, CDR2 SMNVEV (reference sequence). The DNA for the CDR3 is TGTGCCAGCACCGACGCGGGGACAGGGGTCACCGGGGAGCTGTTTTTT. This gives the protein CASTDAGTGVTGELFF.

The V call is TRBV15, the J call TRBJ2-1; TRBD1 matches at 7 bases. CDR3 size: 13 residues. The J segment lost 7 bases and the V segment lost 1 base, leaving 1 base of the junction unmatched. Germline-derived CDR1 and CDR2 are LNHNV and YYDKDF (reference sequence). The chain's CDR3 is CATSRARGNEQFF. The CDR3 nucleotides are TGTGCCACCAGCAGAGCCAGGGGGAATGAGCAGTTCTTC. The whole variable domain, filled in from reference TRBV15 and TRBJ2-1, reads DAMVIQNPRYQVTQFGKPVTLSCSQTLNHNVMYWYQQKSSQAPKLLFHYYDKDFNNEADTPDNFQSRRPNTSFCFLDIRSPGLGDTAMYLCATSRARGNEQFFGPGTRLTVL.

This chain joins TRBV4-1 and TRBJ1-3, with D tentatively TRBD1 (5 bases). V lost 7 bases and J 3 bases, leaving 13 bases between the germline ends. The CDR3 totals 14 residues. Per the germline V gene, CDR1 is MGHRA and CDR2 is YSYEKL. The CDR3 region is CASTPRGDGNTIYF. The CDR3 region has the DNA TGCGCCAGCACCCCCCGGGGGGATGGAAACACCATATATTTT.

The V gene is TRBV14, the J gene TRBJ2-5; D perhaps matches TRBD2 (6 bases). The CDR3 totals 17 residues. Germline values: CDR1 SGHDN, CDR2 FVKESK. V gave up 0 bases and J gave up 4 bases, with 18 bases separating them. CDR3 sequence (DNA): TGTGCCAGCAGCCAAGATTGGCTCGGGAGCACGGGAGAGACCCAGTACTTC. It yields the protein CASSQDWLGSTGETQYF.

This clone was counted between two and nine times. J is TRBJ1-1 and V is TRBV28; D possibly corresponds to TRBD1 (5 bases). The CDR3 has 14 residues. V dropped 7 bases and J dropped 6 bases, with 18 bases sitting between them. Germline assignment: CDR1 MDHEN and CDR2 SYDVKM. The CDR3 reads CASTPTTDDAEAFF. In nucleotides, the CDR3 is TGTGCCAGCACTCCGACGACAGATGACGCTGAAGCTTTCTTT.

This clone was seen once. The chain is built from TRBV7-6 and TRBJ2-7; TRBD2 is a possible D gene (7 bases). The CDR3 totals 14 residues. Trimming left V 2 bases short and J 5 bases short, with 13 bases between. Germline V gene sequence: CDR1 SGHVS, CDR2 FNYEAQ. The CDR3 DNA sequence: TGTGCCAGCAGCTTACAGGGGAGCGGGGACGAGCAGTACGTC. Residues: CASSLQGSGDEQYV.

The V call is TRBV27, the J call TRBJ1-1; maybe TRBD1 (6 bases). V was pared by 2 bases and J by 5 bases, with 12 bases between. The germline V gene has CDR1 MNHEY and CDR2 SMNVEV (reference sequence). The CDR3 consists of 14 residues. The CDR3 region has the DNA TGTGCCAGCAGTTTAGTACAGGGAAGGACTGAAGCTTTCTTT. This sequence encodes CASSLVQGRTEAFF.

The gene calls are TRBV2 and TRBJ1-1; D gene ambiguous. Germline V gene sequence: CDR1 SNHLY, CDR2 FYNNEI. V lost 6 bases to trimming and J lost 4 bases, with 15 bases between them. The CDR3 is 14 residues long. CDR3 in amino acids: CASRGALGSTEAFF. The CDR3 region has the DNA TGTGCCAGCAGGGGCGCGCTGGGGAGCACTGAAGCTTTCTTT.

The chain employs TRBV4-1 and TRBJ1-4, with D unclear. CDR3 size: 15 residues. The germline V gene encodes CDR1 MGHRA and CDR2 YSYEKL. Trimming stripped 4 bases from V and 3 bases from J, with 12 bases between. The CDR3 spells CASSLLGVANEKLFF. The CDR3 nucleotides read TGCGCCAGCAGCCTCCTGGGAGTTGCTAATGAAAAACTGTTTTTT.

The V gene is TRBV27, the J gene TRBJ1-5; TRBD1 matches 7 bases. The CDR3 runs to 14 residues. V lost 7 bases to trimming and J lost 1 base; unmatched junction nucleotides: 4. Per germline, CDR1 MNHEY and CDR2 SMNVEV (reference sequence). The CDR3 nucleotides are TGTGCCAGCAAACCACAGGGGAGCAATCAGCCCCAGCATTTT. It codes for CASKPQGSNQPQHF.

The CDR3, as DNA: TGTGCCAGCAGTTCCGGGACAGGGGGCGAAAACATTCAGTACTTC. Translated, it gives CASSSGTGGENIQYF. The chain recombines TRBV6-5 with TRBJ2-4, with TRBD1 matching 12 bases. The junction had 3 bases not matched to a gene; V was cut back by 4 bases and J by 5 bases. Germline-derived CDR1 and CDR2 are MNHEY and SVGAGI. The CDR3 is 15 amino acids.

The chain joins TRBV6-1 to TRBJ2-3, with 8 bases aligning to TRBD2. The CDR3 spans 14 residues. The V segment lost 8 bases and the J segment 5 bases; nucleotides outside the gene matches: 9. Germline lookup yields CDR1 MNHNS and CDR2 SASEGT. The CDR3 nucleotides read TGTGCCAGCGTAACGGGGGGGAAGGGAGATACGCAGTATTTT. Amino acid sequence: CASVTGGKGDTQYF.